These 17 T cell receptor beta chains were all obtained from the same sample, sequenced in a study of shared clonotypes between healthy human individuals. The repertoire was sequenced with immunoSEQ multiplex PCR; TCRdb's copy has only in-frame clones and lacks some. The sample includes about 690,000 clones, about nine tenths of them seen just once. The sequenced material came from memory CD8+ T cells from PBMCs. The sample's subset: CD45RO+ cells pooled with CCR7-negative TemRA cells. These receptors originate from a man aged 18 to 35 in good health. Some clones in this sample may be carry-over from other donors' samples.

The CDR3 DNA is TGTGCCAGCAGTGGTTTCCGGGACTTAAACTCCTACGAGCAGTACTTC. Its translation is CASSGFRDLNSYEQYF. V usage is TRBV6-4 and J usage is TRBJ2-7, with D maybe TRBD2 (6 bases). The CDR3 extends over 16 amino acids. The V and J ends lost 4 bases and 0 bases respectively, with 16 bases between them. CDR1 MRHNA and CDR2 SNTAGT come from the germline V gene.

The chain carries TRBV5-4 and TRBJ2-7; 9 bases are a match to TRBD2. The CDR3 contains 14 residues. Germline CDR1 reads SGHNT; CDR2 reads YYREEE (reference sequence). V lost 4 bases and J lost 5; bases outside the gene matches: 7. CDR3 loop: CASSPVAGAHEQYF. DNA of the CDR3: TGTGCCAGCAGCCCTGTAGCGGGAGCACACGAGCAGTACTTC. Using reference TRBV5-4 and TRBJ2-7 for the parts outside the CDR3, the full variable domain is ETGVTQSPTHLIKTRGQQVTLRCSSQSGHNTVSWYQQALGQGPQFIFQYYREEENGRGNFPPRFSGLQFPNYSSELNVNALELDDSALYLCASSPVAGAHEQYFGPGTRLTVT.

This chain links TRBV7-9 with TRBJ2-5; D unresolved. Germline V gene data show CDR1 as SEHNR and CDR2 as FQNEAQ (reference sequence). The V end lost 1 base, the J end lost 0 bases, and 12 bases lay between the germline ends. The CDR3 sequence is 16 residues long. The CDR3 is CASSLVSAGDQETQYF. The CDR3 region has the DNA TGTGCCAGCAGCTTAGTTTCGGCAGGTGACCAAGAGACCCAGTACTTC.

Details on this clone: Within the sample, other DNA sequences also encode this same CDR3. The chain couples TRBV9 to TRBJ2-7; D is unresolved. V lost 4 bases and J 6 bases, leaving 8 bases between the germline ends. The germline gives CDR1 SGDLS, CDR2 YYNGEE. The CDR3 runs to 11 residues. Written as DNA, the CDR3 is TGTGCCAGCAGCCATCCCGGCGAGCAGTACTTC. The encoded protein is CASSHPGEQYF.

V usage is TRBV5-1 and J usage is TRBJ2-7; no reliable D call. Germline assignment: CDR1 SGHRS and CDR2 YFSETQ. V was trimmed by 1 base and J by 5 bases, leaving 10 bases between them. This CDR3 is 13 amino acids long. The DNA for the CDR3 is TGCGCCAGCAGCTTGCGACTCCAGCACGAGCAGTACTTC. This gives the protein CASSLRLQHEQYF. Looking up the rest from reference TRBV5-1 and TRBJ2-7 gives the full variable domain: KAGVTQTPRYLIKTRGQQVTLSCSPISGHRSVSWYQQTPGQGLQFLFEYFSETQRNKGNFPGRFSGRQFSNSRSEMNVSTLELGDSALYLCASSLRLQHEQYFGPGTRLTVT.

This sequence joins TRBV28 and TRBJ2-3; D gene unclear. Trimming cost V 3 bases and J 4 bases, with 14 bases left between them. The CDR3 is 15 residues long. In germline, CDR1 is MDHEN, CDR2 SYDVKM. CDR3 protein: CASSLGGSWADTQYF. The CDR3 bases are TGTGCCAGCAGTTTGGGTGGGTCCTGGGCAGATACGCAGTATTTT.

The genes are TRBV6-5 and TRBJ2-5; 10 nucleotides agree with TRBD2. CDR3 length: 15 amino acids. After removal of 5 bases from V and 4 bases from J, the junction contained 7 bases not matched to a gene. Germline lookup yields CDR1 MNHEY and CDR2 SVGAGI. This CDR3 is CASSTLAGVGETQYF. CDR3 nucleotides: TGTGCCAGCAGTACCCTAGCGGGAGTCGGAGAGACCCAGTACTTC.

J is TRBJ2-2 and V is TRBV5-8, with D possibly TRBD2 on 5 matching bases. V was trimmed by 5 bases and J by 3 bases, leaving 11 bases between them. CDR1 SGHTS and CDR2 YDEGEE come from the germline V gene. The CDR3 covers 14 residues. Here the CDR3 reads CASSSGLYTGELFF. The CDR3 nucleotides read TGTGCCAGCAGTTCAGGACTGTACACCGGGGAGCTGTTTTTT. Full variable domain (rest looked up from reference TRBV5-8 and TRBJ2-2): EAGVTQSPTHLIKTRGQQATLRCSPISGHTSVYWYQQALGLGLQFLLWYDEGEERNRGNFPPRFSGRQFPNYSSELNVNALELEDSALYLCASSSGLYTGELFFGEGSRLTVL.

The chain is built from TRBV28 and TRBJ2-7, with unresolved D. The CDR3 is 13 residues long. The V gene lost 5 bases and the J gene lost 7 bases, with 15 bases spanning the gap. Germline V lookup: CDR1 MDHEN, CDR2 SYDVKM. As DNA, the CDR3 is TGTGCCAGCAGTGGGTCCTGGGGTAAGGAGCAGTACTTC. This codes for CASSGSWGKEQYF.

CDR3: CASSLPYSNQPQHF. The CDR3 DNA sequence: TGTGCCAGCAGCTTACCCTATAGCAATCAGCCCCAGCATTTT. The rearrangement uses TRBV7-9 and TRBJ1-5; D gene unclear. CDR3 size: 14 residues. CDR1 is SEHNR, CDR2 FQNEAQ, per germline (reference sequence). V lost 2 bases and J lost 0, with 5 bases in between.

This rearrangement joins TRBV5-1 to TRBJ1-1; the D is unclear. Looked up from germline, CDR1 is SGHRS and CDR2 is YFSETQ. V was trimmed by 4 bases and J by 0 bases, leaving 19 bases between them. This CDR3 is 17 amino acids long. Here the CDR3 reads CASSLDGSLYMNTEAFF. The DNA of the CDR3 is TGCGCCAGCAGCCTTGACGGGAGTTTATACATGAACACTGAAGCTTTCTTT.

The rearrangement uses TRBV21-1 and TRBJ2-1. TRBV21-1 is given as a pseudogene. The CDR3 sequence is 15 residues long. In DNA form, the CDR3 reads TGTGCCAGCAGCAAATGTGTCGGCCCCGTCAATGAGCAGTTCTTC. It yields the protein CASSKCVGPVNEQFF.

The chain employs TRBV7-2 and TRBJ2-4; D gene unclear. CDR1 and CDR2 (germline): SGHTA, FQGNSA. V was trimmed by 5 bases and J by 5 bases, leaving 7 bases between them. This CDR3 contains 12 residues. The CDR3 bases are TGTGCCAGCAGCGGGGATCAAAACATTCAGTACTTC. Its translation: CASSGDQNIQYF.

J is TRBJ2-7 and V is TRBV7-8, with a possible D match to TRBD1 (6 bases). Germline-derived CDR1 and CDR2 are SGHVS and FQNEAQ. This CDR3 is built from 14 residues. V lost 1 base to trimming and J lost 2 bases, with 9 bases between them. This CDR3 reads CASSLGDNPYEQYF. CDR3 in DNA: TGTGCCAGCAGCTTAGGGGACAACCCCTACGAGCAGTACTTC.

The V gene is TRBV15, the J gene TRBJ2-3; 10 bases are shared with TRBD2. The V gene end was trimmed by 5 bases and the J gene end by 6 bases; junction bases not matched to a gene: 26. Germline CDR1 reads LNHNV; CDR2 reads YYDKDF (reference sequence). This CDR3 is built from 21 residues. The CDR3 region has the DNA TGTGCCACCAGCGGTTTTCCTAGCGGGAGTTACCCACATGGGGCTTCGGATACGCAGTATTTT. Its translation is CATSGFPSGSYPHGASDTQYF.

The rearrangement joins TRBV7-6 to TRBJ2-3; 7 bases align to TRBD1. Germline V lookup: CDR1 SGHVS, CDR2 FNYEAQ. Trimming cost V 5 bases and J 4 bases; bases outside gene matches: 12. This CDR3 comprises 16 residues. The CDR3 loop is CASSTRGRGSADTQYF. The CDR3 DNA reads as TGTGCCAGCAGCACCCGTGGCAGGGGGTCAGCAGATACGCAGTATTTT. The whole variable domain, filled in from reference TRBV7-6 and TRBJ2-3, reads GAGVSQSPRYKVTKRGQDVALRCDPISGHVSLYWYRQALGQGPEFLTYFNYEAQQDKSGLPNDRFSAERPEGSISTLTIQRTEQRDSAMYRCASSTRGRGSADTQYFGPGTRLTVL.

This clone was seen only once. The chain is built from TRBV7-9 and TRBJ2-5, with TRBD2 matching over 12 bases. Trimming took 5 bases from V and 9 from J; bases not matched to a gene: 10. CDR1 SEHNR and CDR2 FQNEAQ come from the germline V gene (reference sequence). This CDR3 comprises 15 residues. For the CDR3, the DNA is TGTGCCAGCAGCCCCGGACTAGCGGGGTGGCAGGCCCAGTACTTC. Its translation: CASSPGLAGWQAQYF.